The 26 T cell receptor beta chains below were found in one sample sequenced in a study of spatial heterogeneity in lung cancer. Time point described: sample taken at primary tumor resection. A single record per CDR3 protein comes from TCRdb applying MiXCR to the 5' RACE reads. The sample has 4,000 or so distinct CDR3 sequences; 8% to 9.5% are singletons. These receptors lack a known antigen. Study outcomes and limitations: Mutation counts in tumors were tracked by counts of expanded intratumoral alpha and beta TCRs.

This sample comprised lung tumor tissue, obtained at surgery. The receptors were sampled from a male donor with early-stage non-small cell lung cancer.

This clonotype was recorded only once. The CDR3, as DNA: TGTGCCAGCAGTTCCTCCGGGACTAGCGGGAATACGCAGTATTTT. Amino acids: CASSSSGTSGNTQYF. The gene calls are TRBV6-6 and TRBJ2-3, with TRBD2 matching over 13 bases. Looked up from germline, CDR1 is MNHNY and CDR2 is SVGAGI (reference sequence). J was trimmed by 7 bases and V by 4 bases; bases with no gene match: 5. This CDR3 has 15 residues.

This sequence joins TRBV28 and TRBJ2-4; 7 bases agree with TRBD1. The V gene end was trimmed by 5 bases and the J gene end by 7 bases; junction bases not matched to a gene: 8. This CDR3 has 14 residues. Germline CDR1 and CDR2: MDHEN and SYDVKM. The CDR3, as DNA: TGTGCCAGCAGTCCTAGGGGACAGACGAACATTCAGTACTTC. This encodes CASSPRGQTNIQYF.

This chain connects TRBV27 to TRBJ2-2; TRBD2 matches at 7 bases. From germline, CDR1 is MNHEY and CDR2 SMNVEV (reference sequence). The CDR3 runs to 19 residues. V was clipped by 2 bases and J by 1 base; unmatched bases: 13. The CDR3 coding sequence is TGTGCCAGCAGTTTAGGGGCGGTTTTAAGGGAGGGGAACACCGGGGAGCTGTTTTTT. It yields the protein CASSLGAVLREGNTGELFF.

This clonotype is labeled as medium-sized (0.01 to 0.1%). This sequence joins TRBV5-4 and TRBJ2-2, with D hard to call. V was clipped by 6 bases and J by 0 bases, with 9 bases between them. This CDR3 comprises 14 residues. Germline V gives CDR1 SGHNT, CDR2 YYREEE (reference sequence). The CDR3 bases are TGTGCCAGCATAGACCCCTCGAACACCGGGGAGCTGTTTTTT. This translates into CASIDPSNTGELFF.

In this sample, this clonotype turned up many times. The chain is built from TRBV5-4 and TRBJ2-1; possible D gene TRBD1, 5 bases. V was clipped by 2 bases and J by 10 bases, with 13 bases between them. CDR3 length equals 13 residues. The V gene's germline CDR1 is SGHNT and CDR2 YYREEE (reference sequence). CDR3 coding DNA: TGTGCCAGCAGCTTCCTTGGGGCGTCCGAGCAGTTCTTC. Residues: CASSFLGASEQFF.

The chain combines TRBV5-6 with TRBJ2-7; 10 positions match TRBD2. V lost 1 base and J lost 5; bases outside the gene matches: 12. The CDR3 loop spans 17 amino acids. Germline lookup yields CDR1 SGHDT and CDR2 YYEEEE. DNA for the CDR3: TGTGCCAGCAGCTTGAGGGCTAGCGGGAGTCTGAGCCACGAGCAGTACTTC. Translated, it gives CASSLRASGSLSHEQYF.

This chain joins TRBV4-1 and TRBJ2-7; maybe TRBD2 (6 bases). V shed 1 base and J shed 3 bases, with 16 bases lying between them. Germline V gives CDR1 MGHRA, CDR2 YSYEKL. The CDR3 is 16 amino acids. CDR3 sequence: CASSQAGTQGVYEQYF. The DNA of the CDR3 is TGCGCCAGCAGCCAAGCTGGGACTCAAGGCGTCTACGAGCAGTACTTC.

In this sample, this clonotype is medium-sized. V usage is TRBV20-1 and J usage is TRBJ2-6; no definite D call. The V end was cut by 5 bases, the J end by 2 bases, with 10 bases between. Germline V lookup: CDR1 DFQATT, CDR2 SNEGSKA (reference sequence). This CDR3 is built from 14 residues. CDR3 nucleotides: TGCAGTGCTCCGACGGCCCCTGGGGCCAACGTCCTGACTTTC. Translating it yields CSAPTAPGANVLTF.

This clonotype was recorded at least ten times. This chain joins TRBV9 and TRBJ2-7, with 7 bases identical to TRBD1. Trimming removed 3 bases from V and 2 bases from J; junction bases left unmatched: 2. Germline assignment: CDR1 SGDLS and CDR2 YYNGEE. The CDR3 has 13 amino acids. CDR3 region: CASSGQGAYEQYF. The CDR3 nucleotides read TGTGCCAGCAGCGGTCAGGGGGCCTACGAGCAGTACTTC.

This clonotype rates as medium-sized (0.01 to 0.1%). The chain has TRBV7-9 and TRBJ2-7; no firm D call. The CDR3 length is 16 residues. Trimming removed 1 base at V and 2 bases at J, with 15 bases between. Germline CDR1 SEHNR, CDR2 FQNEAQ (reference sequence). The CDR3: CASSLEFSPRPYEQYF. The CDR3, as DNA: TGTGCCAGCAGCTTAGAATTTTCCCCGCGTCCCTACGAGCAGTACTTC.

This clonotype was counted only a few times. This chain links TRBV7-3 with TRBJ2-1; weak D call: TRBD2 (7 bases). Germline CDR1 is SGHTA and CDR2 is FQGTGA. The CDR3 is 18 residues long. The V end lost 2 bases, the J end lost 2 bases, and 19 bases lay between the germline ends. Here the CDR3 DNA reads TGTGCCAGCAGCTTACCCCCGAGAGGGGGACTAACCTACAATGAGCAGTTCTTC. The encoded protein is CASSLPPRGGLTYNEQFF.

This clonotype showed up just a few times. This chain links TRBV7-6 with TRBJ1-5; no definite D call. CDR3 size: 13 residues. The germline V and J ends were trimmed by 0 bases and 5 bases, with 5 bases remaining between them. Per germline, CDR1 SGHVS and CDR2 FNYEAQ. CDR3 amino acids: CASSLAVDQPQHF. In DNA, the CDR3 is TGTGCCAGCAGCTTAGCGGTAGATCAGCCCCAGCATTTT.

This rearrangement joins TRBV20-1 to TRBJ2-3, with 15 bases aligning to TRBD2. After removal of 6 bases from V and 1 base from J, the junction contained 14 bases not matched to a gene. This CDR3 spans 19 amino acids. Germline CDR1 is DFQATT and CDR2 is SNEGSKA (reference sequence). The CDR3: CSAMRPGLAGGGGTDTQYF. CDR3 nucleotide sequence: TGCAGTGCAATGAGACCGGGACTAGCGGGAGGAGGTGGCACAGATACGCAGTATTTT.

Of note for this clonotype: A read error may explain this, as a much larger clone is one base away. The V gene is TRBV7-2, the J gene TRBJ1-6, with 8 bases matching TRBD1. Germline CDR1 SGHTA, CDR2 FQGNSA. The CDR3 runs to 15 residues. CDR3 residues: CASSIIGQGSSHLHF. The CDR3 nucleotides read TGTGCCAGCAGCATAATAGGACAGGGAAGTTCACACCTCCACTTT.

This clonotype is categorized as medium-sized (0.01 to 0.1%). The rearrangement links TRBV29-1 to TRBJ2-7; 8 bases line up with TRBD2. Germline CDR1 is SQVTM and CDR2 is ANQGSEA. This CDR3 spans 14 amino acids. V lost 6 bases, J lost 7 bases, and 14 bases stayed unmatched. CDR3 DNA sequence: TGCAGCGTCAGGACCCTCGGGAGGGTGAGTGAGCAGTACTTC. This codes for CSVRTLGRVSEQYF.

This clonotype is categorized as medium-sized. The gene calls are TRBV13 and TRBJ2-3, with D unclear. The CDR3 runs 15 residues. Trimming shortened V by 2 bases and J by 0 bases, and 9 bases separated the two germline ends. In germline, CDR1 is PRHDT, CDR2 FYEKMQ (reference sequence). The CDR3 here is CASSLFRSSTDTQYF. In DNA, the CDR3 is TGTGCCAGCAGCTTATTCAGGTCTAGCACAGATACGCAGTATTTT.

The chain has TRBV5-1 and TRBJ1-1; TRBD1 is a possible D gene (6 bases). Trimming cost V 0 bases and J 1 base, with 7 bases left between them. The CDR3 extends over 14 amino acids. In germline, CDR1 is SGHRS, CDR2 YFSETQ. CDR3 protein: CASSLGQENTEAFF. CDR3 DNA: TGCGCCAGCAGCTTGGGACAGGAGAACACTGAAGCTTTCTTT. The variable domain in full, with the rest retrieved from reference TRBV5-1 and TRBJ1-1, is KAGVTQTPRYLIKTRGQQVTLSCSPISGHRSVSWYQQTPGQGLQFLFEYFSETQRNKGNFPGRFSGRQFSNSRSEMNVSTLELGDSALYLCASSLGQENTEAFFGQGTRLTVV.

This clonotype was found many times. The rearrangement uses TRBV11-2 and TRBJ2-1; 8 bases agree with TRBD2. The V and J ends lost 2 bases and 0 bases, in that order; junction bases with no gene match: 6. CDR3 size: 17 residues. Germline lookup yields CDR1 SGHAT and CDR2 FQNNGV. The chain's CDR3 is CASSLRTSSSSYNEQFF. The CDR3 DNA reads TGTGCCAGCAGCTTAAGGACTAGCTCGAGCTCCTACAATGAGCAGTTCTTC.

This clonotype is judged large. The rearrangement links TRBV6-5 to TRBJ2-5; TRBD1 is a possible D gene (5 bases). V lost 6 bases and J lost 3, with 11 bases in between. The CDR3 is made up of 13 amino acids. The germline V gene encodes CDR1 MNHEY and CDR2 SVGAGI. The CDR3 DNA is TGTGCCAGCAGCCTTGGGGCGGAAGAGACCCAGTACTTC. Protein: CASSLGAEETQYF.

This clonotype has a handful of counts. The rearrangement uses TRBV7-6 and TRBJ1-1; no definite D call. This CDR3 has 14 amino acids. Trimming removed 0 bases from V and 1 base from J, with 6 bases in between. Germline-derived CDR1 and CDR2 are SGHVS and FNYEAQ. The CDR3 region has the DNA TGTGCCAGCAGCTTAGCACCCTGGAACACTGAAGCTTTCTTT. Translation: CASSLAPWNTEAFF.

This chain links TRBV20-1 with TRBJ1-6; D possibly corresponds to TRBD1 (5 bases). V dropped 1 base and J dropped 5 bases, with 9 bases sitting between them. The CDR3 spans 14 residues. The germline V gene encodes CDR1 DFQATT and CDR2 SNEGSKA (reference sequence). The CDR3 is CSARVGGDNSPLHF. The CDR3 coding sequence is TGCAGTGCTAGAGTCGGGGGGGATAATTCACCCCTCCACTTT.

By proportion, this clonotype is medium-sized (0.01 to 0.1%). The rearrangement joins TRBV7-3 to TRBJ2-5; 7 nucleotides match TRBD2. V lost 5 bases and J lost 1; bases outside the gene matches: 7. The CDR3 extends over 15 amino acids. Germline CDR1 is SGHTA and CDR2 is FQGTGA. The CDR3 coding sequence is TGTGCCAGCAGCCGCAGCTCGGGGGGCCAAGAGACCCAGTACTTC. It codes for CASSRSSGGQETQYF.

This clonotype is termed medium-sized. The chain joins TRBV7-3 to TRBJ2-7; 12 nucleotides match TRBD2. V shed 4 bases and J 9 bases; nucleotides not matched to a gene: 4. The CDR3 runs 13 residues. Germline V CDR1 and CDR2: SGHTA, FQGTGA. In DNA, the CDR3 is TGTGCCAGCAGCTCACTAGCGGGAGGTGGGCAGTACTTC. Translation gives CASSSLAGGGQYF.

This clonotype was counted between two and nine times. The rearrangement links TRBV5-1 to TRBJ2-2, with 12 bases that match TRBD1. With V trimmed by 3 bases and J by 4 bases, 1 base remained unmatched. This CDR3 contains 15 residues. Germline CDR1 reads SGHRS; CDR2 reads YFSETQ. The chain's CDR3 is CASSWGQGATGELFF. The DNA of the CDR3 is TGCGCCAGCAGCTGGGGACAGGGGGCCACCGGGGAGCTGTTTTTT. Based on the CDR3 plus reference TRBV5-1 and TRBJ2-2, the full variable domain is KAGVTQTPRYLIKTRGQQVTLSCSPISGHRSVSWYQQTPGQGLQFLFEYFSETQRNKGNFPGRFSGRQFSNSRSEMNVSTLELGDSALYLCASSWGQGATGELFFGEGSRLTVL.

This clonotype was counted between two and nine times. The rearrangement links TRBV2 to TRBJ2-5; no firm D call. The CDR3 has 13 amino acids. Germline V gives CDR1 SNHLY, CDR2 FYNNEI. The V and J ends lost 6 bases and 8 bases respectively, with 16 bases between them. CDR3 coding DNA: TGTGCCAGCAGCCCTCTATTATTGGGAACCCAGTACTTC. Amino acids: CASSPLLLGTQYF.

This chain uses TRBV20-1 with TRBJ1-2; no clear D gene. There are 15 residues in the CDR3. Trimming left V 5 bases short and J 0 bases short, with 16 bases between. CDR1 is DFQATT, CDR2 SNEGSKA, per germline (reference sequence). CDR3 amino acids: CSARLFGKANYGYTF. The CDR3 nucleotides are TGCAGTGCTCGCCTCTTCGGGAAAGCTAACTATGGCTACACCTTC.